The entry below gives a single T cell receptor beta chain sequence along with its context. Its specificity is not known. This sample was included in a study of cytomegalovirus exposure and HLA in healthy donors. Vbeta (60) and Jbeta (13) primers were used in the PCR. Only in-frame clones appear in the TCRdb table, and some are missing; sequencing was by immunoSEQ multiplex PCR. The table has some 200,000 clones, over 60% seen once. After removal of 0 bases from V and 3 bases from J, the junction contained 12 bases not matched to a gene. The CDR3 is 20 amino acids. Germline CDR1 and CDR2: SGHVS and FQNEAQ. Study findings and constraints: Immune exposure information available was restricted to CMV serostatus. Some V segments, TRBV6-2 and TRBV6-3 among them, were indistinguishable and were therefore excluded. According to the study, 160 or so TCR beta chains were cytomegalovirus-associated. TCR beta sequences numbering around 15,000 were associated with HLA alleles at 0.05 false discovery rate in a later analysis.

Sequencing input: PBMCs. The chain has TRBV7-8 and TRBJ2-5; 14 positions agree with TRBD2. The TCR sequence derives from a man between 35 and 55 years old in good health and CMV-seronegative. CDR3 coding DNA: TGTGCCAGCAGCTTAGCCAGGACTAGCGGGAGGCCTGGCTCTAAAGAGACCCAGTACTTC. Protein: CASSLARTSGRPGSKETQYF.